The 24 T cell receptor beta chains listed next were all sequenced from one sample in a study of CD8+ T cells in alopecia areata. From alopecia areata patients, lesional scalp punch biopsies and peripheral blood were collected. Isolated RNA was reverse transcribed into cDNA used as the sequencing template. Assay: immunoSEQ multiplex PCR; the TCRdb copy retains only in-frame clones and omits some. Here the sample spans roughly 12,000 clones, approximately 60% being singletons. The sample consisted of skin. The receptor source for this set is a human donor with alopecia areata.

The J gene is TRBJ2-5, the V gene TRBV7-8, with D tentatively TRBD2 (5 bases). Germline V gene data show CDR1 as SGHVS and CDR2 as FQNEAQ. V lost 7 bases to trimming and J lost 2 bases, with 8 bases between them. The CDR3 covers 12 residues. CDR3 coding DNA: TGTGCCAGCAACCGGGATCAAGAGACCCAGTACTTC. Residues: CASNRDQETQYF. Drawing the rest from reference TRBV7-8 and TRBJ2-5, the complete variable domain is GAGVSQSPRYKVAKRGQDVALRCDPISGHVSLFWYQQALGQGPEFLTYFQNEAQLDKSGLPSDRFFAERPEGSVSTLKIQRTQQEDSAVYLCASNRDQETQYFGPGTRLLVL.

The CDR3 region is CASSLANRVPRGAFF. DNA of the CDR3: TGTGCCAGCAGCTTAGCAAACAGGGTACCTCGGGGGGCTTTCTTT. The chain carries TRBV7-2 and TRBJ1-1; a possible D gene is TRBD1 (6 bases). Between the trimmed V and J ends, which lost 0 bases and 11 bases, there was a span of 19 bases. The germline V gene encodes CDR1 SGHTA and CDR2 FQGNSA. The CDR3 sequence is 15 residues long. Supplemented by reference TRBV7-2 and TRBJ1-1, the full variable domain reads GAGVSQSPSNKVTEKGKDVELRCDPISGHTALYWYRQSLGQGLEFLIYFQGNSAPDKSGLPSDRFSAERTGGSVSTLTIQRTQQEDSAVYLCASSLANRVPRGAFFGQGTRLTVV.

This clone has just one count. This chain joins TRBV19 and TRBJ2-7; D tentatively fits TRBD1 or TRBD2 (5 bases each). Germline V CDR1 and CDR2: LNHDA, SQIVND (reference sequence). V shed 6 bases and J shed 2 bases, with 17 bases lying between them. This CDR3 has 15 amino acids. The CDR3 sequence: CASSPPGRKTYEQYF. DNA for the CDR3: TGTGCCAGTAGCCCACCGGGACGGAAAACCTACGAGCAGTACTTC. Full variable domain (remainder filled in from reference TRBV19 and TRBJ2-7): DGGITQSPKYLFRKEGQNVTLSCEQNLNHDAMYWYRQDPGQGLRLIYYSQIVNDFQKGDIAEGYSVSREKKESFPLTVTSAQKNPTAFYLCASSPPGRKTYEQYFGPGTRLTVT.

The J gene is TRBJ2-3, the V gene TRBV18; 7 bases map to TRBD2. V lost 0 bases, J lost 1 base, and 4 bases stayed unmatched. The CDR3 is 16 residues long. Per germline, CDR1 KGHSH and CDR2 LQKENI. The CDR3 region has the DNA TGTGCCAGCTCACCACCGCGGGAGACCCGCACAGATACGCAGTATTTT. The encoded protein is CASSPPRETRTDTQYF. The full variable domain, in which reference TRBV18 and TRBJ2-3 provide the parts outside the CDR3, is NAGVMQNPRHLVRRRGQEARLRCSPMKGHSHVYWYRQLPEEGLKFMVYLQKENIIDESGMPKERFSAEFPKEGPSILRIQQVVRGDSAAYFCASSPPRETRTDTQYFGPGTRLTVL.

The chain is built from TRBV9 and TRBJ2-7, with D perhaps given as TRBD1 or TRBD2 (5 bases each). This CDR3 spans 14 amino acids. V gave up 0 bases and J gave up 1 base, with 8 bases separating them. Per the germline V gene, CDR1 is SGDLS and CDR2 is YYNGEE. The CDR3 sequence is CASSVGGPSYEQYF. In DNA, the CDR3 is TGTGCCAGCAGCGTAGGGGGACCGTCCTACGAGCAGTACTTC.

The J gene is TRBJ2-7, the V gene TRBV10-3, with D maybe TRBD1 (6 bases). Germline-derived CDR1 and CDR2 are ENHRY and SYGVKD. V was trimmed by 10 bases and J by 4 bases, leaving 14 bases between them. The CDR3 sequence is 12 residues long. CDR3 loop: CATRTDSYEQYF. CDR3 DNA: TGTGCCACGCGGACAGATTCTTACGAGCAGTACTTC.

V and J are TRBV23-1 and TRBJ1-5; D unclear. TRBV23-1 is reported as an ORF; its role is uncertain. CDR3 length: 15 residues. V lost 0 bases and J lost 0, with 6 bases in between. The CDR3 sequence is CASSQSGSSNQPQHF. DNA of the CDR3: TGCGCCAGCAGTCAATCAGGCAGTAGCAATCAGCCCCAGCATTTT.

The rearrangement uses TRBV28 and TRBJ1-1, with D perhaps matching TRBD1 (5 bases). The V end lost 5 bases, the J end lost 3 bases, and 22 bases lay between the germline ends. Germline V gives CDR1 MDHEN, CDR2 SYDVKM. The CDR3 covers 17 residues. The CDR3 nucleotides read TGTGCCAGCAGTCCCCCTACGGCAGGACTGGGGGACACTGAAGCTTTCTTT. It codes for CASSPPTAGLGDTEAFF.

For the CDR3, the DNA is TGCGCCAGCAGTCATCATCTTTCCAGGGGGCCTTATGGCTACACCTTC. Translation gives CASSHHLSRGPYGYTF. The chain combines TRBV23-1 with TRBJ1-2; TRBD1 matches 8 bases. TRBV23-1 is classed as an ORF, of uncertain function. The CDR3 covers 16 residues. V gave up 3 bases and J gave up 5 bases; unmatched junction bases: 11.

The chain uses TRBV4-1 and TRBJ1-2, with 8 nucleotides matching TRBD1. This CDR3 is built from 15 residues. Losses at the gene ends were 2 bases for V and 5 bases for J; bases not matched to a gene: 7. The germline V gene encodes CDR1 MGHRA and CDR2 YSYEKL. The CDR3 loop is CASSQPLRTGYGYTF. CDR3 nucleotide sequence: TGCGCCAGCAGCCAACCTCTCAGGACAGGGTATGGCTACACCTTC.

The J gene is TRBJ2-4, the V gene TRBV20-1; 8 nucleotides line up with TRBD2. The CDR3 has 11 amino acids. The J segment lost 15 bases and the V segment lost 7 bases, leaving 11 bases of the junction unmatched. In germline, CDR1 is DFQATT, CDR2 SNEGSKA (reference sequence). CDR3 sequence: CSVSTSEKTYF. The CDR3 DNA reads TGCAGTGTTTCGACTAGCGAGAAGACGTACTTC.

This chain connects TRBV30 to TRBJ2-7, with D unresolved. Germline V CDR1 and CDR2: GTSNPN, SVGIG (reference sequence). The length of the CDR3 is 12 residues. Trimming stripped 4 bases from V and 8 bases from J, with 15 bases between. The CDR3 coding sequence is TGTGCCTGGATTTCCCAATTGGGGAAGCAGTACTTC. Its translation: CAWISQLGKQYF.

In its sample, this clone ranks as large. This rearrangement joins TRBV23-1 to TRBJ2-1; unclear D gene. TRBV23-1 is designated an ORF whose function remains uncertain. V was trimmed by 0 bases and J by 3 bases, leaving 6 bases between them. The CDR3 has 14 amino acids. CDR3 residues: CASSQSYSYNEQFF. CDR3 DNA sequence: TGCGCCAGCAGTCAATCGTACAGCTACAATGAGCAGTTCTTC.

The chain uses TRBV5-1 and TRBJ1-5, with unresolved D. The germline V and J ends were trimmed by 0 bases and 1 base, with 11 bases remaining between them. The CDR3 extends over 16 amino acids. Germline CDR1 SGHRS, CDR2 YFSETQ. The CDR3 loop is CASSLGGLGSNQPQHF. CDR3 bases: TGCGCCAGCAGCTTGGGAGGCCTCGGGAGCAATCAGCCCCAGCATTTT.

Turning to this clone: Relative to the germline gene, one junction end is altered; a read error may explain this. This rearrangement joins TRBV7-7 to TRBJ2-5; the D is unclear. The CDR3 runs to 13 residues. CDR1 SSHAT and CDR2 FNYEAQ come from the germline V gene (reference sequence). DNA of the CDR3: TGTGCTAGCAGCGTCATAAGCCAAGAGACCCAGTACTTC. Protein product: CASSVISQETQYF.

In regard to this clone: Other DNA sequences from this sample encode an identical CDR3 as well. The V gene is TRBV7-2, the J gene TRBJ2-7, with D maybe TRBD1 (6 bases). The CDR3 consists of 12 residues. V gave up 2 bases and J gave up 10 bases, with 12 bases separating them. Germline CDR1 SGHTA, CDR2 FQGNSA. The DNA of the CDR3 is TGTGCCAGCAGCTTATTATGGGGGCGTCAGTACTTC. Translation: CASSLLWGRQYF. Full variable domain (rest looked up from reference TRBV7-2 and TRBJ2-7): GAGVSQSPSNKVTEKGKDVELRCDPISGHTALYWYRQSLGQGLEFLIYFQGNSAPDKSGLPSDRFSAERTGGSVSTLTIQRTQQEDSAVYLCASSLLWGRQYFGPGTRLTVT.

This rearrangement joins TRBV19 to TRBJ1-5; D remains unclear. From germline, CDR1 is LNHDA and CDR2 SQIVND (reference sequence). The CDR3 is 14 amino acids. Trimming pared 5 bases from V and 0 bases from J, leaving 8 bases between. The CDR3 loop reads CASSPLSSNQPQHF. DNA for the CDR3: TGTGCCAGTAGTCCTCTCTCTAGCAATCAGCCCCAGCATTTT.

The sample holds a few counts of this clone. CDR3 loop: CASSLDGSRNTIYF. CDR3 coding DNA: TGCGCCAGCAGCTTGGACGGATCCCGAAACACCATATATTTT. This rearrangement joins TRBV5-1 to TRBJ1-3; D unclear. V shed 0 bases and J shed 5 bases, with 9 bases lying between them. Germline-derived CDR1 and CDR2 are SGHRS and YFSETQ. The CDR3 is made up of 14 amino acids.

This sequence joins TRBV28 and TRBJ2-1, with no clear D. Germline values: CDR1 MDHEN, CDR2 SYDVKM. CDR3 length: 15 amino acids. Deletions cut 6 bases from V and 0 bases from J, with 12 bases between. This CDR3 is CASRKRVSSYNEQFF. The CDR3, as DNA: TGTGCCAGCAGAAAACGTGTAAGCTCCTACAATGAGCAGTTCTTC.

This clone appeared a few times. The V call is TRBV27, the J call TRBJ2-5, with TRBD2 as a possible D gene (6 bases). CDR1 and CDR2 (germline): MNHEY, SMNVEV (reference sequence). The CDR3 covers 15 residues. With 5 bases removed from V and 2 bases from J, the gap between germline ends came to 15 bases. DNA of the CDR3: TGTGCCAGCAGTATATGGGGAGGTGGACAAGAGACCCAGTACTTC. Translating it yields CASSIWGGGQETQYF.

V gene TRBV7-3 combines with J gene TRBJ2-1; 7 bases agree with TRBD2. CDR3 length: 17 amino acids. Losses at the gene ends were 3 bases for V and 0 bases for J; bases not matched to a gene: 8. Per the germline V gene, CDR1 is SGHTA and CDR2 is FQGTGA. DNA of the CDR3: TGTGCCAGCAGCTTCTTTAGCGGCGGGAGCTCCTACAATGAGCAGTTCTTC. Amino acid sequence: CASSFFSGGSSYNEQFF.

The chain joins TRBV7-2 to TRBJ2-2; 7 bases agree with TRBD1. The V and J ends lost 1 base and 2 bases, in that order; junction bases with no gene match: 13. Per germline, CDR1 SGHTA and CDR2 FQGNSA. The CDR3 is 19 residues long. The CDR3: CASSLEMGAGTANTGELFF. The CDR3 nucleotides are TGTGCCAGCAGCTTAGAGATGGGCGCCGGGACAGCTAACACCGGGGAGCTGTTTTTT. Based on the CDR3 plus reference TRBV7-2 and TRBJ2-2, the full variable domain is GAGVSQSPSNKVTEKGKDVELRCDPISGHTALYWYRQSLGQGLEFLIYFQGNSAPDKSGLPSDRFSAERTGGSVSTLTIQRTQQEDSAVYLCASSLEMGAGTANTGELFFGEGSRLTVL.

The rearrangement links TRBV5-4 to TRBJ2-7; D is perhaps TRBD1 or TRBD2 (6 bases each). The CDR3 has 15 residues. Per the germline V gene, CDR1 is SGHNT and CDR2 is YYREEE (reference sequence). Trimming took 2 bases from V and 4 from J, leaving 16 bases between them. The CDR3 DNA is TGTGCCAGCAGCTTAAATCGGGAGACAGGTTACGAGCAGTACTTC. Its translation: CASSLNRETGYEQYF.

In its sample, this clone was seen a few times. The chain combines TRBV5-4 with TRBJ1-2; TRBD1 matches 9 bases. This CDR3 is 14 amino acids long. Germline trimming cut 4 bases from V and 8 bases from J; bases unmatched to any gene: 9. Germline CDR1 is SGHNT and CDR2 is YYREEE (reference sequence). CDR3 region: CASSALDRGKGYTF. Here the CDR3 DNA reads TGTGCCAGCAGCGCCCTGGACAGGGGCAAGGGCTACACCTTC.